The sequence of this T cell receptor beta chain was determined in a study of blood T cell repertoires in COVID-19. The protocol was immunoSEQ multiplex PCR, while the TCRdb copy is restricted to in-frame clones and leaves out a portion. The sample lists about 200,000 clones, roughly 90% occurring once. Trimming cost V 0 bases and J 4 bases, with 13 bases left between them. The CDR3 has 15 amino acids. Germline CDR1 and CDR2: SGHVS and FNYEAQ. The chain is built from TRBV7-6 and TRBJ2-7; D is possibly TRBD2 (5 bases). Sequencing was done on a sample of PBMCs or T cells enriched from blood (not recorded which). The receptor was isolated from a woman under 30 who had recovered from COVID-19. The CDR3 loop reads CASSLAEGTAYEQYF. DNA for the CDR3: TGTGCCAGCAGCTTAGCAGAGGGCACAGCTTACGAGCAGTACTTC.